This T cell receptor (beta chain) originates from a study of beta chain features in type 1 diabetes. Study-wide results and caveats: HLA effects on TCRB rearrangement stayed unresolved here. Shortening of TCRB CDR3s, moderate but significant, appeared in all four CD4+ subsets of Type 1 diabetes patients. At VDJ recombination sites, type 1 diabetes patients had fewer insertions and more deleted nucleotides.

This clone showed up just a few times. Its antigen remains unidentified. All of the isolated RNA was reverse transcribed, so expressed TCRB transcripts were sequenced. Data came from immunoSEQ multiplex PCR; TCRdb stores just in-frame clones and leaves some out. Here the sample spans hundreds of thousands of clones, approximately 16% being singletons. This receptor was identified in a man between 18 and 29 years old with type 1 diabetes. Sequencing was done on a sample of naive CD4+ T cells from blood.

The CDR3 region has the DNA TGTGCCAGCAGCTGGGGAGGGCCCGGCCAAGAGACCCAGTACTTC. The encoded protein is CASSWGGPGQETQYF. The genes are TRBV5-6 and TRBJ2-5, with 7 bases lining up with TRBD2. Germline V gives CDR1 SGHDT, CDR2 YYEEEE. CDR3 size: 15 residues. The trim removed 3 bases at V and 1 base at J, leaving 6 bases unmatched.